What follows are 3 T cell receptor beta chains derived from one specimen sequenced in a study of radiation and T cells in renal cell carcinoma. Assay used: immunoSEQ multiplex PCR; TCRdb lists only in-frame clones, some missing. The table records about 130,000 clones, about four fifths of them present only once. Time point meaning: blood 2 weeks post-SBRT. Noted treatment: 15 Gy SBRT to primary tumor, nephrectomy 4 weeks later. The sample in question was blood, obtained from a patient whose treatment included radiotherapy and nephrectomy. The receptors were sampled from a man aged 45-65 years with renal cell carcinoma.

This clone has just one count. The chain is built from TRBV10-3 and TRBJ2-7, with D uncertain. The CDR3 runs 12 residues. V was pared by 2 bases and J by 4 bases, with 6 bases between. CDR1 ENHRY and CDR2 SYGVKD come from the germline V gene. DNA of the CDR3: TGTGCCATCAGTGAGCCGTCGTACGAGCAGTACTTC. Its translation: CAISEPSYEQYF.

V and J are TRBV5-1 and TRBJ2-3; D gene unclear. Germline V gene sequence: CDR1 SGHRS, CDR2 YFSETQ. V lost 2 bases and J lost 6, with 7 bases in between. The CDR3 length is 12 residues. The CDR3 here is CASSLTDDTQYF. CDR3 bases: TGCGCCAGCAGCTTAACAGATGATACGCAGTATTTT.

V is TRBV30 and J is TRBJ1-6; D is undetermined. CDR1 is GTSNPN, CDR2 SVGIG, per germline (reference sequence). The CDR3 length is 14 residues. V lost 6 bases, J lost 3 bases, and 12 bases lay in between. CDR3 sequence reads: CACKKGSYNSPLHF. Written as DNA, the CDR3 is TGTGCCTGTAAAAAAGGGAGCTATAATTCACCCCTCCACTTT.